The clone carrying this T cell receptor beta chain came up a few times. The source of the sample is a study of T-cell reconstitution after alpha-beta-depleted transplantation in children. During its preparation, the TCRbeta library received unique molecular identifiers. MiXCR, run by TCRdb on the PCR reads, gives a single entry per CDR3 protein. The sample has more than 150,000 distinct CDR3 sequences; more than 6.5% are singletons. V dropped 5 bases and J dropped 1; count of bases not matched to a gene: 1. Germline CDR1 and CDR2: SNHLY and FYNNEI. There are 15 residues in the CDR3. Specimen: PBMCs from the stem cell graft donor, collected from the stem cell graft. The sequence was collected from a human donor who donated a stem cell graft to a child with Wiskott-Aldrich syndrome. This rearrangement joins TRBV2 to TRBJ1-5, with 11 bases lining up with TRBD1. The DNA of the CDR3 is TGTGCCAGCAGTCGGGACAGGGGGAGCAATCAGCCCCAGCATTTT. This gives the protein CASSRDRGSNQPQHF.